The source of this TCR beta chain is a study of cytomegalovirus exposure and HLA in healthy donors. Overall study findings and caveats: Reports indicate that TCR beta sequences accurately predicted the HLA-A and HLA-B alleles of most subjects. Indistinguishable V segments such as TRBV6-2 and TRBV6-3 were excluded. It was likely that a cluster of highly shared sequence variants was a sequencing artifact.

With 60 Vbeta and 13 Jbeta primers, the PCR was carried out. The repertoire was sequenced with immunoSEQ multiplex PCR; TCRdb's copy has only in-frame clones and lacks some. This sample has fewer than 60,000 clones, with approximately 80% found just once. Of note for this clone: Its antigen remains unidentified.

CDR1 is SGHRS and CDR2 is YFSETQ in the germline V gene. The length of the CDR3 is 18 residues. V was cut by 3 bases and J by 3 bases, with 24 bases left in between. The specimen was PBMCs. The sequence derives from a woman in her 40s in good health and CMV-seropositive. The V call is TRBV5-1, the J call TRBJ1-1; D may be TRBD1 (6 bases). In DNA form, the CDR3 reads TGCGCCAGCAGCTCAACCGTATCGTTAACAGGGCTGTACACTGAAGCTTTCTTT. Encoded protein: CASSSTVSLTGLYTEAFF.